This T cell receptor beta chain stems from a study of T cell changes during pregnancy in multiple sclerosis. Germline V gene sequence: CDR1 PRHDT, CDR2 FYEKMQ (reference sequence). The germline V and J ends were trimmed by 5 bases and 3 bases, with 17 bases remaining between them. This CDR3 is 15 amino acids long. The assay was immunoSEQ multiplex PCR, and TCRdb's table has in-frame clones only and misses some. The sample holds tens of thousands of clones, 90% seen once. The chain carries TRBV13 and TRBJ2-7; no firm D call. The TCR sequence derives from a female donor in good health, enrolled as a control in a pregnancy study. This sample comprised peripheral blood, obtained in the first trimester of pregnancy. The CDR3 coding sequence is TGTGCCAGCAGCCGCCCGACTGAATCAATCTACGAGCAGTACTTC. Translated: CASSRPTESIYEQYF.